The rows below give T cell receptor beta chains drawn from one sample of a study of control samples from healthy donors and cancer patients. Produced via immunoSEQ multiplex PCR; TCRdb's table is partial and in-frame only. Of over 75,000 clones in the sample, 90% to 95% are singletons; the top ten hold approximately 15%. Sequences were obtained from blood. The receptors derive from a young man in good health. CDR3s include the opening cysteine and the closing phenylalanine or tryptophan. D genes are given only for firm matches. Where a row states a size, it is once, few, many or the class of an expanded clone; other rows omit it.

abundance | len | j_gene | d_gene | v_gene | CDR3aa | CDR3nt
. | 11 | TRBJ2-1 | . | TRBV13 | CASSLANEQFF | TGTGCCAGCAGCTTGGCCAATGAGCAGTTCTTC
once | 14 | TRBJ2-7 | . | TRBV5-6 | CASSLEGSDYEQYF | TGTGCCAGCAGCTTGGAGGGATCCGACTACGAGCAGTACTTC
. | 15 | TRBJ2-1 | . | TRBV18 | CASSPGRQEYNEQFF | TGTGCCAGCTCACCAGGGCGACAGGAGTACAATGAGCAGTTCTTC
. | 15 | TRBJ1-6 | TRBD1 | TRBV5-1 | CASSFSGQGSSPLHF | TGCGCCAGCAGCTTTTCGGGACAGGGGTCTTCACCCCTCCACTTT
. | 13 | TRBJ2-1 | TRBD1 | TRBV12-3/TRBV12-4 | CASSAGQGRGQFF | TGTGCCAGCAGCGCCGGACAGGGTAGAGGGCAGTTCTTC
once | 15 | TRBJ2-4 | . | TRBV4-2 | CASSQEDIAKGIQYF | TGTGCCAGCAGCCAAGAGGATATAGCAAAGGGCATTCAGTACTTC
. | 14 | TRBJ1-4 | . | TRBV3-1/TRBV3-2 | CASSPAGSYEKLFF | TGTGCCAGCAGCCCCGCCGGGTCCTACGAAAAACTGTTTTTT
. | 19 | TRBJ2-5 | TRBD2 | TRBV7-9 | CASSSISGTSGGPGETQYF | TGTGCCAGCAGCTCGATTTCCGGGACTAGCGGGGGGCCCGGAGAGACCCAGTACTTC
. | 13 | TRBJ1-5 | . | TRBV29-1 | CSVGGPGNQPQHF | TGCAGCGTTGGGGGGCCCGGTAATCAGCCCCAGCATTTT
. | 17 | TRBJ1-2 | TRBD1 | TRBV7-2 | CASRTGFANKGTYGYTF | TGTGCCAGCAGGACAGGGTTCGCCAACAAAGGAACCTATGGCTACACCTTC
. | 12 | TRBJ1-4 | TRBD1 | TRBV28 | CASDRGFEKLFF | TGTGCCAGTGACAGGGGATTCGAAAAACTGTTTTTT
medium-sized | 17 | TRBJ1-4 | . | TRBV4-3 | CASSPGLGAGSNEKLFF | TGCGCCAGCAGCCCAGGTTTGGGAGCGGGGTCTAATGAAAAACTGTTTTTT
. | 8 | TRBJ2-5 | . | TRBV5-8 | CASSRGYF | TGTGCCAGCAGCAGAGGGTACTTC
. | 19 | TRBJ2-3 | . | TRBV4-1 | CASSQDQEASQASGDTQYF | TGCGCCAGCAGCCAAGATCAGGAGGCTTCCCAAGCGTCTGGGGATACGCAGTATTTT
. | 16 | TRBJ1-3 | . | TRBV7-2 | CASSLYGDLSGNTIYF | TGTGCCAGCAGCTTATATGGGGACCTCTCTGGAAACACCATATATTTT
. | 16 | TRBJ2-3 | . | TRBV3-1/TRBV3-2 | CASSQFASEDTDTQYF | TGTGCCAGCAGCCAATTCGCTAGCGAAGACACAGATACGCAGTATTTT
. | 13 | TRBJ2-7 | . | TRBV7-8 | CASSLAAQGEQYF | TGTGCCAGCAGCTTAGCGGCCCAGGGTGAGCAGTACTTC
. | 13 | TRBJ2-2 | . | TRBV12-3/TRBV12-4 | CASMGGGTGELFF | TGTGCCAGCATGGGAGGTGGAACCGGGGAGCTGTTTTTT
. | 16 | TRBJ1-4 | TRBD1 | TRBV27 | CASSLYGTGRGEKLFF | TGTGCCAGCAGTTTATACGGGACAGGGCGCGGTGAAAAACTGTTTTTT
. | 15 | TRBJ2-5 | TRBD1 | TRBV7-9 | CASRAGAGGKETQYF | TGTGCCAGCAGAGCAGGGGCAGGGGGAAAAGAGACCCAGTACTTC
. | 14 | TRBJ2-7 | . | TRBV11-2 | CASSLEVLHHEQYF | TGTGCCAGCAGCTTAGAGGTGTTGCATCACGAGCAGTACTTC
. | 15 | TRBJ1-1 | . | TRBV5-4 | CASSLGGRWNTEAFF | TGTGCCAGCAGCTTGGGGGGACGGTGGAACACTGAAGCTTTCTTT
. | 14 | TRBJ1-1 | TRBD1 | TRBV30 | CARMRTGPGTEAFF | TGTGCCCGGATGAGGACAGGGCCGGGCACTGAAGCTTTCTTT
. | 16 | TRBJ1-6 | . | TRBV6-5 | CASSYRGGRANSPLHF | TGTGCCAGCAGTTACAGGGGGGGGCGGGCGAATTCACCCCTCCACTTT
. | 17 | TRBJ2-2 | TRBD2 | TRBV9 | CASSVVPSGGRTGELFF | TGTGCCAGCAGCGTAGTCCCTAGCGGGGGTCGGACCGGGGAGCTGTTTTTT
. | 15 | TRBJ1-1 | . | TRBV3-1/TRBV3-2 | CASSQVTRSGTEAFF | TGTGCCAGCAGCCAGGTCACAAGGTCGGGTACTGAAGCTTTCTTT
. | 15 | TRBJ2-3 | TRBD2 | TRBV6-5 | CASRQLAGGLDTQYF | TGTGCCAGCAGACAACTAGCGGGAGGGCTAGATACGCAGTATTTT
. | 11 | TRBJ2-7 | . | TRBV28 | CASRRLYEQYF | TGTGCCAGCCGACGGCTCTACGAGCAGTACTTC
. | 11 | TRBJ2-7 | . | TRBV5-1 | CASSYAYEQYF | TGCGCCAGCAGCTATGCCTACGAGCAGTACTTC
. | 14 | TRBJ2-3 | TRBD2 | TRBV11-1 | CASSLKGLGDTQYF | TGTGCCAGCAGCTTAAAGGGACTAGGAGATACGCAGTATTTT
few | 16 | TRBJ2-3 | TRBD2 | TRBV7-2 | CASSLGGGTYTDTQYF | TGTGCCAGCAGCTTAGGCGGGGGGACCTACACAGATACGCAGTATTTT
once | 15 | TRBJ1-1 | TRBD1 | TRBV19 | CASRTTGTVNTEAFF | TGTGCCAGTAGAACTACCGGGACAGTGAACACTGAAGCTTTCTTT
. | 15 | TRBJ2-7 | TRBD2 | TRBV6-5 | CASSWTSGSSYEQYF | TGTGCCAGCAGTTGGACTAGCGGGAGCTCCTACGAGCAGTACTTC